This TCR beta chain was captured in a study of blood T cells in healthy people across ages. Study-level findings and limits: Older age went with lower TCR beta diversity per million T cells, in a roughly linear way.

As for this clonotype: Its antigen is not known.

Combining a sample-barcoded 5' primer with a J-beta primer mix, a second PCR ran for about 7 to 11 cycles. Every single cDNA molecule received a tag from a template-switch adaptor with 12 random nucleotides. Each of the samples gave a minimum of 2.5 million paired-end reads that contained CDR3. Using its own MiXCR run on the 5' RACE reads, TCRdb lists one record per CDR3 protein. The table lists about 290,000 distinct CDR3 sequences, roughly a quarter of them singletons, with around 30% in the top ten. The CDR3 is 15 residues long. J lost 0 bases, V lost 4 bases, and 3 bases had no gene match. CDR1 and CDR2 (germline): MGHRA, YSYEKL.

This clonotype was sampled from a woman in her seventies in good health. The sequencing input was blood. This rearrangement joins TRBV4-1 to TRBJ2-5, with 9 bases matching TRBD1. The CDR3 DNA follows: TGCGCCAGCAGCCGAGACAGGGGGAACCAAGAGACCCAGTACTTC. Protein: CASSRDRGNQETQYF.